This T cell receptor (beta chain) appears in the sequencing data of a study of shared clonotypes between healthy human individuals. Per germline, CDR1 SGHVT and CDR2 SQSDAQ. This CDR3 is 20 amino acids long. With 5 bases clipped from V and 8 bases from J, the junction kept 29 bases outside the gene matches. Clones were sequenced by immunoSEQ multiplex PCR, and TCRdb holds only the in-frame ones, with some missing. Of some 350,000 clones in the sample, around two thirds were seen once. On this clone: As yet, its antigen is unknown.

Study-wide points: Although depth was large, rarefaction showed that sequencing of the sorted subsets was incomplete. The sharing of approximately 5.1% of naive CD4 clonotypes was seen across a few donors.

The chain joins TRBV7-4 to TRBJ1-2; 7 positions match TRBD1. The clonotype originates from a man aged 25-45 years in good health. Material for sequencing was memory CD4+ T cells sorted from blood. Subset noted: CD45RA-negative fraction. CDR3 nucleotides: TGTGCCAGCAGCGCGACGCTTAGAAAGCTGGCAGCAGGGGGGTTTATGGGCTACACCTTC. Translation: CASSATLRKLAAGGFMGYTF.